This T cell receptor (beta chain) stems from a study of radiotherapy plus CTLA-4 blockade in lung cancer. Overall study context: Overall, 15% to 20% of patients showed an objective response, while 25% to 40% attained disease control. Notes on the study in general: Reports state that early shifts in blood T cell clones, with interferon-beta, best predicted response. Expansion of tumor-derived TCR clones was observed in blood after radiotherapy plus ipilimumab.

V was pared by 4 bases and J by 5 bases, with 3 bases of the junction left unmatched. This CDR3 has 13 residues. Per germline, CDR1 WSHSY and CDR2 SAAADI. TCRdb's copy holds only in-frame clones and misses some; the assay was immunoSEQ multiplex PCR. The sample shows roughly 44,000 clones, 88% of them seen only once. Concerning this clone: Its antigen remains unidentified.

Sample: peripheral blood, taken from a patient treated with radiotherapy plus ipilimumab. This sequence originates from a human donor with non-small cell lung cancer whose response to radiotherapy plus ipilimumab could not be evaluated. The chain recombines TRBV10-2 with TRBJ2-3, with TRBD1 identical over 7 bases. CDR3 nucleotides: TGCGCCAGCAGTGTAGGGGGCGAAGATACGCAGTATTTT. Translating it yields CASSVGGEDTQYF.